What follows are 16 T cell receptor beta chains derived from one specimen sequenced in a study of T cell changes during pregnancy in multiple sclerosis. Measured with immunoSEQ multiplex PCR; TCRdb has only the in-frame clones, and not every one. The table has approximately 30,000 clones, around 92% seen once. The sequencing used CD8+ T cells from peripheral blood mononuclear cells, collected in the second trimester of pregnancy. The receptors originated from a female donor in good health, enrolled as a control in a pregnancy study.

The chain employs TRBV7-6 and TRBJ1-1, with D tentatively TRBD1 (6 bases). Looked up from germline, CDR1 is SGHVS and CDR2 is FNYEAQ. Trimming left V 4 bases short and J 1 base short, with 7 bases between. The CDR3 sequence is 13 residues long. CDR3 loop: CASSSTGNTEAFF. Here the CDR3 DNA reads TGTGCCAGCAGCTCGACAGGGAACACTGAAGCTTTCTTT.

In DNA form, the CDR3 reads TGTGCCATCAGTGTGGACAGGTTTAGCAATCAGCCCCAGCATTTT. It translates to CAISVDRFSNQPQHF. This chain links TRBV10-3 with TRBJ1-5; 7 bases align to TRBD1. The CDR3 has 15 amino acids. Germline CDR1 reads ENHRY; CDR2 reads SYGVKD. J was trimmed by 0 bases and V by 4 bases; bases with no gene match: 3.

The chain uses TRBV29-1 and TRBJ2-7, with D possibly TRBD1 on 6 matching bases. CDR3 size: 14 residues. The germline CDR1 and CDR2 sequences are SQVTM and ANQGSEA. V lost 2 bases and J lost 3, with 14 bases in between. The DNA for the CDR3 is TGCAGCGTTGAACTCGAACAGGGACACTACGAGCAGTACTTC. Its translation: CSVELEQGHYEQYF.

The chain links TRBV6-5 to TRBJ1-1, with D possibly matching TRBD1 (5 bases). V was shortened by 5 bases and J by 4 bases, with 14 bases between the two germline ends. This CDR3 is 14 amino acids long. From germline, CDR1 is MNHEY and CDR2 SVGAGI. The CDR3 DNA is TGTGCCAGCAGTGCCTCTGGCGGGGGCACTGAAGCTTTCTTT. Its protein is CASSASGGGTEAFF.

This clone was seen a few times. This rearrangement joins TRBV4-3 to TRBJ1-1; 8 nucleotides line up with TRBD1. Germline CDR1 is LGHNA and CDR2 is YSLEER. The V gene end was trimmed by 1 base and the J gene end by 6 bases; junction bases not matched to a gene: 10. The CDR3 is 16 amino acids. CDR3 sequence: CASSQASGTGSAEAFF. The CDR3 DNA reads TGCGCCAGCAGCCAAGCATCCGGGACAGGTTCAGCTGAAGCTTTCTTT.

The V gene is TRBV30, the J gene TRBJ1-3; D not resolved. Germline CDR1 and CDR2: GTSNPN and SVGIG (reference sequence). The germline V and J ends were trimmed by 0 bases and 1 base, with 25 bases remaining between them. This CDR3 spans 20 amino acids. The CDR3 bases are TGTGCCTGGAGTGTACGAGTCACAAGTGAGGTGACCTTTTCTGGAAACACCATATATTTT. Its translation: CAWSVRVTSEVTFSGNTIYF.

The J gene is TRBJ1-1, the V gene TRBV7-9; D gene unclear. The CDR3 sequence is 15 residues long. V lost 1 base and J 0 bases, leaving 9 bases between the germline ends. CDR1 is SEHNR and CDR2 is FQNEAQ in the germline V gene (reference sequence). The CDR3 loop reads CASSLGQALNTEAFF. The CDR3 DNA follows: TGTGCCAGCAGCTTAGGCCAGGCCTTGAACACTGAAGCTTTCTTT.

This clone was counted a few times. The chain uses TRBV9 and TRBJ1-1; tentatively, D is TRBD1 (6 bases). Between the trimmed V and J ends, which lost 4 bases and 7 bases, there was a span of 11 bases. The CDR3 sequence is 12 residues long. Looked up from germline, CDR1 is SGDLS and CDR2 is YYNGEE. The CDR3 loop reads CASSPQGHEAFF. The CDR3 DNA is TGTGCCAGCAGCCCCCAGGGGCATGAAGCTTTCTTT.

This chain joins TRBV2 and TRBJ2-7; TRBD1 agrees at 8 bases. This CDR3 has 12 residues. V lost 10 bases and J lost 5; bases outside the gene matches: 7. Germline V gives CDR1 SNHLY, CDR2 FYNNEI. The CDR3 DNA is TGTGCCACCTTAACAGGGGGTGACGAGCAGTACTTC. Residues: CATLTGGDEQYF.

The DNA of the CDR3 is TGTGCCAGCACACCTAATACCGGGGGCAATCAGCCCCAGCATTTT. Translating gives CASTPNTGGNQPQHF. The chain is built from TRBV27 and TRBJ1-5; D uncertain. The ends were cut back, 7 bases at V and 2 bases at J, with 15 bases in the middle. The germline CDR1 and CDR2 sequences are MNHEY and SMNVEV (reference sequence). CDR3 length equals 15 residues.

This rearrangement joins TRBV6-4 to TRBJ2-3, with 8 bases that match TRBD1. Germline CDR1 and CDR2: MRHNA and SNTAGT. The CDR3 sequence is 14 residues long. With 3 bases clipped from V and 3 bases from J, the junction kept 2 bases outside the gene matches. CDR3 DNA sequence: TGTGCCAGCAGTGAGGGACAGGCTACAGATACGCAGTATTTT. Its translation: CASSEGQATDTQYF.

V usage is TRBV27 and J usage is TRBJ2-2; possible D gene TRBD1, 5 bases. V was cut by 2 bases and J by 6 bases, with 10 bases left in between. Germline V gene lookup returns CDR1 MNHEY and CDR2 SMNVEV (reference sequence). The CDR3 contains 14 residues. Here the CDR3 reads CASSLGAPAGELFF. In nucleotides, the CDR3 is TGTGCCAGCAGTTTAGGGGCGCCGGCCGGGGAGCTGTTTTTT.

The rearrangement joins TRBV4-2 to TRBJ1-1; no clear D. V was clipped by 1 base and J by 4 bases, with 4 bases between them. Germline values: CDR1 LGHNA, CDR2 YNFKEQ. The CDR3 covers 12 residues. CDR3 region: CASSQGPTEAFF. CDR3 coding DNA: TGTGCCAGCAGCCAAGGGCCCACTGAAGCTTTCTTT.

The genes are TRBV4-1 and TRBJ2-1; possible D gene TRBD2, 5 bases. The V and J ends lost 5 bases and 8 bases respectively, with 16 bases between them. The CDR3 sequence is 14 residues long. CDR1 is MGHRA and CDR2 is YSYEKL in the germline V gene. The CDR3 region has the DNA TGCGCCAGCAGCTCGGGATCCCCGGGATATGAGCAGTTCTTC. Protein sequence: CASSSGSPGYEQFF.

The CDR3: CASRPSGTGEAFF. The CDR3 nucleotides are TGTGCCAGCAGGCCTTCGGGGACAGGTGAAGCTTTCTTT. This chain links TRBV25-1 with TRBJ1-1, with 8 bases aligning to TRBD1. Trimming took 6 bases from V and 7 from J; bases not matched to a gene: 7. This CDR3 spans 13 amino acids. Germline loops: CDR1 MGHDK, CDR2 SYGVNS. Complete variable domain (other parts from reference TRBV25-1 and TRBJ1-1): EADIYQTPRYLVIGTGKKITLECSQTMGHDKMYWYQQDPGMELHLIHYSYGVNSTEKGDLSSESTVSRIRTEHFPLTLESARPSHTSQYLCASRPSGTGEAFFGQGTRLTVV.

The J gene is TRBJ2-1, the V gene TRBV29-1; 8 nucleotides match TRBD2. Germline-derived CDR1 and CDR2 are SQVTM and ANQGSEA. V trimming: 4 bases; J trimming: 0 bases; junction bases outside the gene matches: 8. The CDR3 spans 16 residues. The CDR3 sequence is CSVVLAGGRSYNEQFF. The CDR3 nucleotides are TGCAGCGTTGTATTGGCGGGGGGCCGCTCCTACAATGAGCAGTTCTTC.